A single sample gave rise to the 32 T cell receptor beta chains below, sequenced in a study of response to subunit inactivated influenza vaccine. TCRdb ran MiXCR on the RT-PCR reads and lists one entry per CDR3 protein. The data hold over 800,000 distinct CDR3 sequences, with about 20% observed a single time. The sample here was PBMCs from blood, taken more than 4 days after vaccination. Source of these receptors: a man aged 50-59 years who received an inactivated influenza vaccine.

The rearrangement joins TRBV5-1 to TRBJ2-2, with D possibly matching TRBD2 (5 bases). Trimming removed 4 bases from V and 0 bases from J, with 16 bases in between. The CDR3 covers 17 residues. In germline, CDR1 is SGHRS, CDR2 YFSETQ. The CDR3 nucleotides are TGCGCCAGCAGCGAAAACGCTCCCGGGACGAACACCGGGGAGCTGTTTTTT. Amino acids: CASSENAPGTNTGELFF.

V gene TRBV9 combines with J gene TRBJ2-7; 10 bases fit TRBD1. This CDR3 region has 14 residues. J was trimmed by 5 bases and V by 1 base; bases with no gene match: 3. The germline gives CDR1 SGDLS, CDR2 YYNGEE. The DNA of the CDR3 is TGTGCCAGCAGCGTATGGGACAGGGGCCACGAGCAGTACTTC. Its translation: CASSVWDRGHEQYF.

The rearrangement links TRBV7-2 to TRBJ1-2, with D tentatively TRBD1 (5 bases). CDR3 size: 16 residues. V lost 1 base to trimming and J lost 5 bases, with 17 bases between them. Germline CDR1 SGHTA, CDR2 FQGNSA. CDR3 loop: CASSLGFRGTEYGYTF. CDR3 DNA: TGTGCCAGCAGCTTAGGTTTTCGCGGGACGGAATATGGCTACACCTTC.

CDR3 sequence: CASSFSQGLVGFYNEQFF. In DNA form, the CDR3 reads TGTGCCAGCAGCTTTTCTCAGGGACTAGTAGGGTTTTACAATGAGCAGTTCTTC. This sequence joins TRBV7-6 and TRBJ2-1; 8 nucleotides agree with TRBD2. Germline trimming cut 3 bases from V and 4 bases from J; bases unmatched to any gene: 14. Germline V gives CDR1 SGHVS, CDR2 FNYEAQ. The CDR3 is 18 amino acids.

The chain carries TRBV27 and TRBJ2-7, with D possibly TRBD1 on 6 matching bases. V gave up 6 bases and J gave up 6 bases, with 21 bases separating them. Germline CDR1 MNHEY, CDR2 SMNVEV (reference sequence). The CDR3 spans 15 residues. The CDR3 DNA follows: TGTGCCAGCAGGAAACCAGGGGCTTCTGGCTTCGAGCAGTACTTC. It translates to CASRKPGASGFEQYF.

V is TRBV20-1 and J is TRBJ1-1, with D possibly TRBD1 on 5 matching bases. Germline assignment: CDR1 DFQATT and CDR2 SNEGSKA (reference sequence). The CDR3 spans 14 residues. V lost 2 bases to trimming and J lost 3 bases, with 13 bases between them. In nucleotides, the CDR3 is TGCAGTGCTAGATCCGGGACTTGGGACACTGAAGCTTTCTTT. Residues: CSARSGTWDTEAFF.

This clonotype was recorded at least ten times. V gene TRBV7-2 combines with J gene TRBJ2-7; 11 bases fit TRBD2. J gave up 8 bases and V 4 bases, and 10 bases lay outside the gene matches. The germline V gene encodes CDR1 SGHTA and CDR2 FQGNSA. The CDR3 runs 15 residues. In DNA, the CDR3 is TGTGCCAGCAGCTACCCTAGCGGGAGGAGTACGCAGCAGTACTTC. Translation gives CASSYPSGRSTQQYF. Full variable domain (rest looked up from reference TRBV7-2 and TRBJ2-7): GAGVSQSPSNKVTEKGKDVELRCDPISGHTALYWYRQSLGQGLEFLIYFQGNSAPDKSGLPSDRFSAERTGGSVSTLTIQRTQQEDSAVYLCASSYPSGRSTQQYFGPGTRLTVT.

V usage is TRBV7-2 and J usage is TRBJ2-3, with 7 bases aligning to TRBD2. J lost 3 bases, V lost 0 bases, and 6 bases had no gene match. CDR3 length equals 16 residues. Germline CDR1 SGHTA, CDR2 FQGNSA. CDR3 sequence reads: CASSLAAGVSTDTQYF. The CDR3 nucleotides read TGTGCCAGCAGCTTAGCGGCGGGAGTATCAACAGATACGCAGTATTTT.

The rearrangement joins TRBV11-2 to TRBJ1-5, with TRBD1 matching over 7 bases. CDR1 and CDR2 from the germline V gene are SGHAT and FQNNGV. This CDR3 spans 19 amino acids. V lost 1 base to trimming and J lost 0 bases; unmatched junction nucleotides: 12. The CDR3 protein is CASSLVSGQASYSNQPQHF. The CDR3 DNA reads as TGTGCCAGCAGCTTAGTTAGTGGACAGGCGAGTTATAGCAATCAGCCCCAGCATTTT.

This clonotype was counted between two and nine times. This rearrangement joins TRBV7-9 to TRBJ1-2; no definite D call. Germline-derived CDR1 and CDR2 are SEHNR and FQNEAQ (reference sequence). Trimming cost V 6 bases and J 8 bases, with 13 bases left between them. The CDR3 loop spans 12 amino acids. CDR3 in amino acids: CASSETGSGYTF. CDR3 nucleotides: TGTGCCAGCAGTGAGACGGGGAGCGGCTACACCTTC.

The chain is built from TRBV28 and TRBJ2-7, with D possibly matching TRBD1 (6 bases). The germline V gene has CDR1 MDHEN and CDR2 SYDVKM. The V gene lost 7 bases and the J gene lost 5 bases, with 15 bases spanning the gap. CDR3 length equals 13 residues. The CDR3 here is CASTLQPGDEQYF. In nucleotides, the CDR3 is TGTGCCAGCACCCTACAGCCAGGGGACGAGCAGTACTTC.

This CDR3 reads CSVHFNEQFF. CDR3 bases: TGCAGTGTCCATTTCAATGAGCAGTTCTTC. The chain recombines TRBV20-1 with TRBJ2-1, with no clear D. V was pared by 7 bases and J by 6 bases, with 7 bases between. The CDR3 has 10 amino acids. Germline V gene sequence: CDR1 DFQATT, CDR2 SNEGSKA (reference sequence).

This rearrangement joins TRBV7-9 to TRBJ2-2, with 10 bases matching TRBD1. The J segment lost 6 bases and the V segment lost 6 bases, leaving 7 bases of the junction unmatched. The CDR3 covers 15 residues. The germline CDR1 and CDR2 sequences are SEHNR and FQNEAQ (reference sequence). The CDR3 DNA is TGTGCCAGCAGACCCGGGACAGGGGTAGCCGGGGAGCTGTTTTTT. Its protein is CASRPGTGVAGELFF.

The chain recombines TRBV27 with TRBJ2-3, with a tentative D call TRBD2 (6 bases). The CDR3 has 14 residues. The ends were cut back, 7 bases at V and 7 bases at J, with 18 bases in the middle. CDR1 and CDR2 (germline): MNHEY, SMNVEV (reference sequence). Written as DNA, the CDR3 is TGTGCCAGCAAAGAAGCGGAGGGCCCCTATACGCAGTATTTT. Protein product: CASKEAEGPYTQYF.

V usage is TRBV7-9 and J usage is TRBJ1-4; D is unclear. This CDR3 has 14 amino acids. V was cut by 4 bases and J by 8 bases, with 14 bases left in between. The V gene's germline CDR1 is SEHNR and CDR2 FQNEAQ (reference sequence). DNA for the CDR3: TGTGCCAGCAGCTCACTCGGTCAGGCCGAAAAACTGTTTTTT. Protein product: CASSSLGQAEKLFF. Filled out from reference TRBV7-9 and TRBJ1-4, the complete variable domain reads DTGVSQNPRHKITKRGQNVTFRCDPISEHNRLYWYRQTLGQGPEFLTYFQNEAQLEKSRLLSDRFSAERPKGSFSTLEIQRTEQGDSAMYLCASSSLGQAEKLFFGSGTQLSVL.

There are a few counts of this clonotype. The rearrangement links TRBV5-1 to TRBJ1-1; unclear D gene. The germline CDR1 and CDR2 sequences are SGHRS and YFSETQ. Trimming left V 0 bases short and J 11 bases short, with 17 bases between. CDR3 length equals 14 residues. CDR3 nucleotides: TGCGCCAGCAGCTTGGATGAGGCCATCCCTAGGGCTTTCTTT. It yields the protein CASSLDEAIPRAFF.

This clonotype came up a few times. The chain employs TRBV20-1 and TRBJ2-2; 7 positions agree with TRBD2. The CDR3 totals 14 residues. J lost 5 bases, V lost 4 bases, and 7 bases had no gene match. Germline CDR1 DFQATT, CDR2 SNEGSKA (reference sequence). CDR3 bases: TGCAGTGCTATACGGGAGGTTGGGACCGGGGAGCTGTTTTTT. This translates into CSAIREVGTGELFF.

The chain joins TRBV28 to TRBJ1-2, with D perhaps matching TRBD1 (6 bases). Germline CDR1 MDHEN, CDR2 SYDVKM. The CDR3 is 14 amino acids. V was shortened by 3 bases and J by 8 bases, with 16 bases between the two germline ends. In DNA, the CDR3 is TGTGCCAGCAGTTTGCTGGGGGCATCTTGGGGCTACACCTTC. Protein sequence: CASSLLGASWGYTF.

This clonotype was observed at least ten times. The V and J genes are TRBV7-2 and TRBJ2-7; TRBD2 might be the D (5 bases). V lost 3 bases and J lost 3, with 9 bases in between. The CDR3 contains 13 residues. The V gene's germline CDR1 is SGHTA and CDR2 FQGNSA. The CDR3 bases are TGTGCCAGCAGCTTCGGGGAAGGCTACGAGCAGTACTTC. Its protein product is CASSFGEGYEQYF.

V and J are TRBV6-5 and TRBJ2-1; D not resolved. The CDR3 is 15 amino acids. Trimming removed 3 bases at V and 0 bases at J, with 9 bases between. Germline-derived CDR1 and CDR2 are MNHEY and SVGAGI. The CDR3 loop reads CASSYERSSYNEQFF. The CDR3 DNA sequence: TGTGCCAGCAGTTATGAGCGCAGCTCCTACAATGAGCAGTTCTTC.

The chain combines TRBV7-6 with TRBJ1-1; 7 bases agree with TRBD1. V lost 1 base and J lost 1; bases outside the gene matches: 6. Germline loops: CDR1 SGHVS, CDR2 FNYEAQ. The CDR3 is 16 amino acids. The CDR3 DNA is TGTGCCAGCAGCTTAGAGCAGGGGGGCTCGAACACTGAAGCTTTCTTT. Translating it yields CASSLEQGGSNTEAFF.

This clonotype was detected a few times. The genes are TRBV7-2 and TRBJ1-1; D is undetermined. Germline CDR1 reads SGHTA; CDR2 reads FQGNSA. The CDR3 contains 15 residues. V was cut by 3 bases and J by 11 bases, with 22 bases left in between. CDR3 sequence (DNA): TGTGCCAGCAGCTTGGACCGGAGGAGGGTTTCCTTGGCTTTCTTT. This translates into CASSLDRRRVSLAFF.

Only a few counts were recorded for this clonotype. The CDR3 DNA sequence: TGTGCCAGCAGTAGACAGGGGTACGCCGTTCCCCTCCACTTT. It codes for CASSRQGYAVPLHF. The rearrangement uses TRBV27 and TRBJ1-6, with TRBD1 matching over 8 bases. Unmatched junction bases numbered 10, after V lost 5 bases and J lost 13 bases. The CDR3 sequence is 14 residues long. The germline CDR1 and CDR2 sequences are MNHEY and SMNVEV (reference sequence).

The chain couples TRBV4-1 to TRBJ2-1; 14 bases are shared with TRBD2. Trimming at V came to 3 bases and at J to 6 bases, leaving 1 base not matched to a gene. The germline V gene has CDR1 MGHRA and CDR2 YSYEKL. This CDR3 is 15 amino acids long. CDR3 loop: CASSQTSGGVNEQFF. Written as DNA, the CDR3 is TGCGCCAGCAGCCAGACTAGCGGGGGGGTCAATGAGCAGTTCTTC.

The sample holds a few counts of this clonotype. The gene calls are TRBV12-3 or TRBV12-4 and TRBJ2-5, with 9 bases identical to TRBD1. V trimming: 6 bases; J trimming: 2 bases; junction bases outside the gene matches: 7. There are 15 residues in the CDR3. The CDR3: CASRLQGAGQETQYF. As DNA, the CDR3 is TGTGCCAGCAGACTACAGGGGGCAGGTCAAGAGACCCAGTACTTC.

The chain is built from TRBV29-1 and TRBJ2-5; 8 nucleotides line up with TRBD2. The germline V gene has CDR1 SQVTM and CDR2 ANQGSEA. V was pared by 4 bases and J by 3 bases, with 16 bases of the junction left unmatched. CDR3 size: 17 residues. CDR3 DNA sequence: TGCAGCGTTGTCGGCGGGCTAGCGGGTCATCAAAAAGAGACCCAGTACTTC. This codes for CSVVGGLAGHQKETQYF. Supplemented by reference TRBV29-1 and TRBJ2-5, the full variable domain reads SAVISQKPSRDICQRGTSLTIQCQVDSQVTMMFWYRQQPGQSLTLIATANQGSEATYESGFVIDKFPISRPNLTFSTLTVSNMSPEDSSIYLCSVVGGLAGHQKETQYFGPGTRLLVL.

Note on this clonotype: This sequence may be a read error, since a much larger clone differs from it by one base. This rearrangement joins TRBV12-3 or TRBV12-4 to TRBJ2-7, with D maybe TRBD1 (6 bases). CDR3 length: 13 residues. The CDR3 here is CASSPGTFYDQYF. CDR3 DNA sequence: TGTGCCAGCAGTCCCGGGACATTCTACGATCAGTACTTC.

This clonotype was observed a few times. As DNA, the CDR3 is TGTGCCAGCAGCAGCGGGTGGGGGGACTACGAGCAGTACTTC. Its protein product is CASSSGWGDYEQYF. The chain recombines TRBV7-2 with TRBJ2-7; possibly TRBD2 for D (6 bases). The CDR3 length is 14 residues. V lost 5 bases to trimming and J lost 3 bases, with 14 bases between them. CDR1 is SGHTA, CDR2 FQGNSA, per germline.

The DNA of the CDR3 is TGTGCCAGCAAGTACTCAGATACGCAGTATTTT. Protein sequence: CASKYSDTQYF. The chain joins TRBV3-1 to TRBJ2-3; D uncertain. With 7 bases removed from V and 4 bases from J, the gap between germline ends came to 6 bases. CDR1 LGHDT and CDR2 YNNKEL come from the germline V gene (reference sequence). There are 11 residues in the CDR3.

This clonotype has a handful of counts. The chain has TRBV5-1 and TRBJ2-1, with D perhaps TRBD1 (6 bases). Germline values: CDR1 SGHRS, CDR2 YFSETQ. CDR3 length: 15 amino acids. V was trimmed by 4 bases and J by 6 bases, leaving 17 bases between them. CDR3 sequence: CASSLAQGKGNEQFF. CDR3 bases: TGCGCCAGCAGCCTTGCCCAGGGGAAGGGCAATGAGCAGTTCTTC.

This clonotype was counted a few times. The chain is built from TRBV12-3 or TRBV12-4 and TRBJ2-7; 12 bases line up with TRBD1. V lost 6 bases to trimming and J lost 0 bases; unmatched junction nucleotides: 3. The CDR3 length is 15 residues. As DNA, the CDR3 is TGTGCCAGCAGGGGGACAGGGGGCGCCTCCTACGAGCAGTACTTC. This codes for CASRGTGGASYEQYF.

This clonotype has more than one count but fewer than ten. This chain uses TRBV7-6 with TRBJ2-6; D uncertain. V was cut by 5 bases and J by 0 bases, with 20 bases left in between. Germline V gene lookup returns CDR1 SGHVS and CDR2 FNYEAQ. The CDR3 has 19 amino acids. This CDR3 reads CASSVDAGRAFSGANVLTF. The CDR3 DNA sequence: TGTGCCAGCAGCGTAGACGCAGGAAGGGCTTTCTCTGGGGCCAACGTCCTGACTTTC.